Shown below are 14 T cell receptor beta chains from a single sample sequenced in a study of T cell changes during pregnancy in multiple sclerosis. TCRdb's copy holds only in-frame clones and misses some; the assay was immunoSEQ multiplex PCR. The profile covers over 30,000 clones, with roughly 89% appearing a single time and approximately 0.7% taken by the ten largest. The sequences come from CD4+ T cells from peripheral blood mononuclear cells, collected in the second trimester of pregnancy. The source of these receptors is a female donor in good health, enrolled as a control in a pregnancy study.

The chain recombines TRBV6-5 with TRBJ2-7; D perhaps matches TRBD1 (6 bases). The CDR3 runs to 13 residues. The germline gives CDR1 MNHEY, CDR2 SVGAGI. V was pared by 6 bases and J by 9 bases, with 18 bases between. The CDR3 DNA reads as TGTGCCAGCAGACCTAAGGGACACTGGTTGCAGTACTTC. Protein sequence: CASRPKGHWLQYF.

The rearrangement joins TRBV7-9 to TRBJ2-5, with D perhaps matching TRBD1 (6 bases). Trimming shortened V by 3 bases and J by 4 bases, and 18 bases separated the two germline ends. The V gene's germline CDR1 is SEHNR and CDR2 FQNEAQ (reference sequence). This CDR3 has 16 residues. The CDR3 here is CASSLGVGGLGETQYF. CDR3 DNA sequence: TGTGCCAGCAGCTTGGGTGTTGGGGGCCTGGGAGAGACCCAGTACTTC.

The gene calls are TRBV15 and TRBJ1-5; D uncertain. The CDR3 length is 14 residues. V lost 1 base, J lost 5 bases, and 9 bases lay in between. CDR1 is LNHNV, CDR2 YYDKDF, per germline (reference sequence). The CDR3 protein is CATSRGMGDQPQHF. In DNA form, the CDR3 reads TGTGCCACCAGCAGAGGTATGGGAGATCAGCCCCAGCATTTT.

The chain couples TRBV7-3 to TRBJ2-5, with 7 bases that match TRBD2. CDR1 is SGHTA and CDR2 is FQGTGA in the germline V gene. The CDR3 loop spans 14 amino acids. Losses at the gene ends were 2 bases for V and 4 bases for J; bases not matched to a gene: 4. This CDR3 is CASSLSGLRETQYF. The CDR3 DNA sequence: TGTGCCAGCAGCTTATCGGGACTAAGAGAGACCCAGTACTTC.

The chain links TRBV7-2 to TRBJ2-5; TRBD1 matches at 9 bases. Germline V CDR1 and CDR2: SGHTA, FQGNSA. CDR3 length: 16 residues. V gave up 4 bases and J gave up 7 bases; unmatched junction bases: 13. In nucleotides, the CDR3 is TGTGCCAGCAGCTCCATCCGGGACAGGGAAGGATTGACCCAGTACTTC. This encodes CASSSIRDREGLTQYF.

Only a few counts were recorded for this clone. V gene TRBV6-6 combines with J gene TRBJ1-5; the D gene is possibly TRBD1 (6 bases). Germline V CDR1 and CDR2: MNHNY, SVGAGI (reference sequence). V was trimmed by 2 bases and J by 7 bases, leaving 15 bases between them. CDR3 length equals 15 residues. The DNA for the CDR3 is TGTGCCAGCAGTTACCGGACGGAAGGGGGACAGCCCCAGCATTTT. Protein product: CASSYRTEGGQPQHF.

This clone appeared once. The chain recombines TRBV11-2 with TRBJ1-4, with D unresolved. The CDR3 extends over 14 amino acids. Germline CDR1 and CDR2: SGHAT and FQNNGV. Trimming shortened V by 5 bases and J by 9 bases, and 16 bases separated the two germline ends. In DNA form, the CDR3 reads TGTGCCAGCAGCCTTAGTCTAGAAAGGAAAAAACTGTTTTTT. Protein product: CASSLSLERKKLFF. Together with reference TRBV11-2 and TRBJ1-4, the CDR3 gives the full variable domain: EAGVAQSPRYKIIEKRQSVAFWCNPISGHATLYWYQQILGQGPKLLIQFQNNGVVDDSQLPKDRFSAERLKGVDSTLKIQPAKLEDSAVYLCASSLSLERKKLFFGSGTQLSVL.

The J gene is TRBJ2-5, the V gene TRBV7-2; D gene ambiguous. The CDR3 covers 14 residues. Trimming left V 5 bases short and J 4 bases short, with 14 bases between. Looked up from germline, CDR1 is SGHTA and CDR2 is FQGNSA. The CDR3 here is CASSMGFGSETQYF. The CDR3 nucleotides read TGTGCCAGCAGCATGGGTTTCGGGTCAGAGACCCAGTACTTC. The full variable domain, rest sourced from reference TRBV7-2 and TRBJ2-5, is GAGVSQSPSNKVTEKGKDVELRCDPISGHTALYWYRQSLGQGLEFLIYFQGNSAPDKSGLPSDRFSAERTGGSVSTLTIQRTQQEDSAVYLCASSMGFGSETQYFGPGTRLLVL.

This clone was recorded only once. The chain joins TRBV28 to TRBJ2-5, with 8 bases aligning to TRBD2. V was pared by 0 bases and J by 2 bases, with 5 bases of the junction left unmatched. CDR1 is MDHEN, CDR2 SYDVKM, per germline. The CDR3 extends over 16 amino acids. The CDR3: CASSLWGGGFQETQYF. The CDR3, as DNA: TGTGCCAGCAGTTTATGGGGCGGGGGGTTTCAAGAGACCCAGTACTTC.

The chain couples TRBV4-3 to TRBJ2-2; tentatively, D is TRBD2 (5 bases). Germline assignment: CDR1 LGHNA and CDR2 YSLEER. This CDR3 spans 14 amino acids. The germline V and J ends were trimmed by 4 bases and 8 bases, with 14 bases remaining between them. The CDR3 region has the DNA TGCGCCAGCAGCCCAATTCGGGAAGGGGGGGAGCTGTTTTTT. Residues: CASSPIREGGELFF.

The CDR3 spells CASSLRSNQPQHF. The CDR3 nucleotides read TGTGCCAGCAGCTTGCGGAGCAATCAGCCCCAGCATTTT. This rearrangement joins TRBV5-6 to TRBJ1-5; D unresolved. Trimming left V 1 base short and J 1 base short, with 3 bases between. Germline V CDR1 and CDR2: SGHDT, YYEEEE. The CDR3 loop spans 13 amino acids.

The gene calls are TRBV27 and TRBJ1-5, with D perhaps TRBD1 (6 bases). Germline assignment: CDR1 MNHEY and CDR2 SMNVEV (reference sequence). Trimming took 3 bases from V and 4 from J, leaving 13 bases between them. This CDR3 region has 15 residues. CDR3 in DNA: TGTGCCAGCAGTTTGGTACAGGGAATTAATCAGCCCCAGCATTTT. This codes for CASSLVQGINQPQHF.

V is TRBV19 and J is TRBJ1-5; D may be TRBD1 (6 bases). Per the germline V gene, CDR1 is LNHDA and CDR2 is SQIVND (reference sequence). The CDR3 contains 14 residues. Between the trimmed V and J ends, which lost 2 bases and 6 bases, there was a span of 11 bases. This CDR3 reads CASSIPTGGQPQHF. Written as DNA, the CDR3 is TGTGCCAGTAGTATACCGACAGGAGGTCAGCCCCAGCATTTT.

The rearrangement joins TRBV7-2 to TRBJ2-3, with a tentative D call TRBD1 (7 bases). Per germline, CDR1 SGHTA and CDR2 FQGNSA. V lost 3 bases and J lost 3, with 13 bases in between. The CDR3 runs 15 residues. In DNA, the CDR3 is TGTGCCAGCAGCTTCGGGTCAGGGGGGACAGATACGCAGTATTTT. Its translation: CASSFGSGGTDTQYF.